Each of the 11 T cell receptor beta chains below was sequenced from the same sample in a study of shared T cell receptors in the human thymus. Clones were read by immunoSEQ multiplex PCR, and TCRdb kept only the in-frame ones, dropping some. Here the sample spans roughly 700,000 clones, 88% being singletons. The same sample was also studied in work on human thymus T cells.

The specimen was thymocytes. Source of these receptors: a boy under two years old with a congenital heart defect.

This clone came up once. The chain combines TRBV5-1 with TRBJ1-1; D is uncertain. The CDR3 extends over 14 amino acids. V lost 0 bases and J lost 0, with 6 bases in between. Germline CDR1 and CDR2: SGHRS and YFSETQ. DNA of the CDR3: TGCGCCAGCAGCTTGGGACATCTGAACACTGAAGCTTTCTTT. This encodes CASSLGHLNTEAFF.

The CDR3 nucleotides read TGTGCCAGCAGCCTAACGGGAGGTACCTACGAGCAGTACTTC. It translates to CASSLTGGTYEQYF. The rearrangement links TRBV13 to TRBJ2-7; TRBD2 agrees at 7 bases. Trimming removed 5 bases from V and 2 bases from J; junction bases left unmatched: 6. The CDR3 sequence is 14 residues long. The V gene's germline CDR1 is PRHDT and CDR2 FYEKMQ (reference sequence).

This clone has more than one count but fewer than ten. This chain uses TRBV9 with TRBJ2-1; D ambiguous. From germline, CDR1 is SGDLS and CDR2 YYNGEE. The CDR3 is 14 amino acids. The V and J ends lost 3 bases and 4 bases respectively, with 11 bases between them. This CDR3 reads CASSAETDYNEQFF. The CDR3 nucleotides read TGTGCCAGCAGCGCGGAAACAGATTACAATGAGCAGTTCTTC.

This chain joins TRBV27 and TRBJ2-3; 9 positions agree with TRBD1. The CDR3 spans 13 residues. V lost 11 bases, J lost 3 bases, and 6 bases stayed unmatched. Germline V gene data show CDR1 as MNHEY and CDR2 as SMNVEV (reference sequence). The chain's CDR3 is CAVGTGTTDTQYF. DNA for the CDR3: TGTGCCGTTGGGACAGGGACGACAGATACGCAGTATTTT.

This chain joins TRBV2 and TRBJ2-1, with 11 bases matching TRBD2. CDR3 length: 14 amino acids. V dropped 3 bases and J dropped 9; count of bases not matched to a gene: 4. Germline CDR1 and CDR2: SNHLY and FYNNEI. As DNA, the CDR3 is TGTGCCAGCAGTGATCGGCTAGCGGGGGGTGAGCAGTTCTTC. As protein: CASSDRLAGGEQFF.

The chain couples TRBV5-1 to TRBJ2-3, with TRBD1 identical over 7 bases. CDR1 is SGHRS, CDR2 YFSETQ, per germline. V trimming: 3 bases; J trimming: 4 bases; junction bases outside the gene matches: 14. This CDR3 is built from 17 residues. CDR3 sequence: CASSWPGTGVGPDTQYF. Here the CDR3 DNA reads TGCGCCAGCAGCTGGCCGGGTACAGGGGTAGGGCCAGATACGCAGTATTTT. Together with reference TRBV5-1 and TRBJ2-3, the CDR3 gives the full variable domain: KAGVTQTPRYLIKTRGQQVTLSCSPISGHRSVSWYQQTPGQGLQFLFEYFSETQRNKGNFPGRFSGRQFSNSRSEMNVSTLELGDSALYLCASSWPGTGVGPDTQYFGPGTRLTVL.

J is TRBJ2-7 and V is TRBV7-9; 8 positions agree with TRBD2. There are 15 residues in the CDR3. Germline trimming cut 5 bases from V and 2 bases from J; bases unmatched to any gene: 8. CDR1 and CDR2 (germline): SEHNR, FQNEAQ (reference sequence). The DNA for the CDR3 is TGTGCCAGCAGCCAGACTAGCGCGACCCCCTACGAGCAGTACTTC. It translates to CASSQTSATPYEQYF.

The V gene is TRBV7-6, the J gene TRBJ2-1; 7 positions agree with TRBD1. The germline V gene encodes CDR1 SGHVS and CDR2 FNYEAQ. V lost 5 bases and J lost 1; bases outside the gene matches: 2. This CDR3 contains 14 residues. The CDR3 sequence: CASSRQGSYNEQFF. The DNA of the CDR3 is TGTGCCAGCAGCCGACAGGGTTCCTACAATGAGCAGTTCTTC.

V gene TRBV4-1 combines with J gene TRBJ2-2; maybe TRBD2 (6 bases). The length of the CDR3 is 14 residues. Germline lookup yields CDR1 MGHRA and CDR2 YSYEKL. Trimming stripped 5 bases from V and 7 bases from J, with 14 bases between. The CDR3 coding sequence is TGCGCCAGCAGCGATCGGGGGAAAAACGGGGAGCTGTTTTTT. Its translation: CASSDRGKNGELFF.

The chain joins TRBV5-4 to TRBJ1-2; a weak D match, TRBD1 (6 bases). CDR1 and CDR2 from the germline V gene are SGHNT and YYREEE (reference sequence). This CDR3 region has 15 residues. The V gene lost 3 bases and the J gene lost 4 bases, with 16 bases spanning the gap. The CDR3 nucleotides read TGTGCCAGCAGCTCGAGGGGGGGAGTTGGCTATGGCTACACCTTC. Translating it yields CASSSRGGVGYGYTF.

The chain carries TRBV6-5 and TRBJ2-7; D ambiguous. This CDR3 has 12 amino acids. Germline V gene sequence: CDR1 MNHEY, CDR2 SVGAGI. V lost 6 bases, J lost 0 bases, and 6 bases lay in between. The CDR3 coding sequence is TGTGCCAGCAGCCCGAGCTCCTACGAGCAGTACTTC. Protein product: CASSPSSYEQYF.